This entry is about one TCR beta chain. Its antigen remains unidentified. V shed 5 bases and J shed 0 bases, with 7 bases lying between them. The germline CDR1 and CDR2 sequences are MNHEY and SMNVEV (reference sequence). The CDR3 is 13 residues long. This sample was included in a study of cytomegalovirus exposure and HLA in healthy donors. Study observations and caveats: A classifier reportedly called cytomegalovirus status with high sensitivity and specificity. The study listed approximately 160 cytomegalovirus-associated TCR beta chains.

PCR used 60 Vbeta primers and 13 Jbeta primers. Assay: immunoSEQ multiplex PCR; the TCRdb copy retains only in-frame clones and omits some. The profile shows approximately 140,000 clones, 79% of them singletons. The chain recombines TRBV27 with TRBJ1-1, with a possible D match to TRBD1 (6 bases). The TCR originated in a man aged 50 to 59 in good health and CMV-seropositive. Sequenced sample: PBMCs. For the CDR3, the DNA is TGTGCCAGCAGTACAGGGCTGAACACTGAAGCTTTCTTT. The encoded protein is CASSTGLNTEAFF.